These 24 T cell receptor beta chains were all obtained from the same sample, sequenced in a study of response to subunit inactivated influenza vaccine. TCRdb reprocessed the RT-PCR reads with MiXCR, giving one entry per CDR3 protein. The sample lists roughly 650,000 distinct CDR3 sequences, less than 15% seen once, with roughly 7.6% in the top ten. The sequencing used PBMCs from blood, collected around 15 days before vaccination. These receptors originate from a man between 50 and 59 years old who received an inactivated influenza vaccine.

The V call is TRBV27, the J call TRBJ2-3; 8 bases align to TRBD1. Germline assignment: CDR1 MNHEY and CDR2 SMNVEV (reference sequence). V lost 10 bases and J lost 0; bases outside the gene matches: 6. This CDR3 has 14 residues. The DNA of the CDR3 is TGTGCCACCCGATGGACAGGGAGCACAGATACGCAGTATTTT. It encodes CATRWTGSTDTQYF.

The V call is TRBV15, the J call TRBJ2-5; 7 bases fit TRBD2. The CDR3 loop spans 16 amino acids. Trimming at V came to 1 base and at J to 2 bases, leaving 7 bases not matched to a gene. Germline V gene lookup returns CDR1 LNHNV and CDR2 YYDKDF (reference sequence). The CDR3 spells CATSRVPAGRQETQYF. The CDR3 DNA reads TGTGCCACCAGCAGAGTTCCAGCGGGACGACAAGAGACCCAGTACTTC. Complete variable domain (other parts from reference TRBV15 and TRBJ2-5): DAMVIQNPRYQVTQFGKPVTLSCSQTLNHNVMYWYQQKSSQAPKLLFHYYDKDFNNEADTPDNFQSRRPNTSFCFLDIRSPGLGDTAMYLCATSRVPAGRQETQYFGPGTRLLVL.

V is TRBV12-3 or TRBV12-4 and J is TRBJ1-5; maybe TRBD1 (5 bases). This CDR3 comprises 15 residues. V was pared by 1 base and J by 5 bases, with 12 bases between. Here the CDR3 reads CASSLGREGYQPQHF. The CDR3 DNA follows: TGTGCCAGCAGTTTAGGCAGGGAAGGGTATCAGCCCCAGCATTTT.

This clonotype was picked up a small number of times. The chain links TRBV28 to TRBJ1-6; 9 bases are a match to TRBD1. The trim removed 9 bases at V and 8 bases at J, leaving 5 bases unmatched. The length of the CDR3 is 13 residues. In germline, CDR1 is MDHEN, CDR2 SYDVKM. CDR3 DNA: TGTGCCAGTCACCGGGACAGGGATTCACCCCTCCACTTT. This gives the protein CASHRDRDSPLHF.

This clonotype came up a few times. The rearrangement joins TRBV6-2 or TRBV6-3 to TRBJ1-1, with D possibly being TRBD1 (6 bases). CDR3 length equals 15 residues. Germline CDR1 is MNHEY and CDR2 is SVGEGT. The V end lost 5 bases, the J end lost 0 bases, and 13 bases lay between the germline ends. CDR3 residues: CASSDSTGMNTEAFF. The CDR3 DNA is TGTGCCAGCAGTGATTCGACAGGTATGAACACTGAAGCTTTCTTT.

This chain connects TRBV20-1 to TRBJ2-1; 13 positions agree with TRBD2. This CDR3 has 16 residues. The germline CDR1 and CDR2 sequences are DFQATT and SNEGSKA (reference sequence). The V segment lost 1 base and the J segment 6 bases; nucleotides outside the gene matches: 6. DNA for the CDR3: TGCAGTGCTAGAGTGGGAACTAGCGGGAGGGTCAATGAGCAGTTCTTC. It yields the protein CSARVGTSGRVNEQFF.

The chain links TRBV4-3 to TRBJ2-1; the match to TRBD2 covers 8 bases. With 0 bases clipped from V and 9 bases from J, the junction kept 13 bases outside the gene matches. The CDR3 is made up of 17 amino acids. Germline assignment: CDR1 LGHNA and CDR2 YSLEER. Written as DNA, the CDR3 is TGCGCCAGCAGCCAAGACGCCGGGACTAGTCCTCCTAGTGAGCAGTTCTTC. It specifies CASSQDAGTSPPSEQFF.

The rearrangement joins TRBV29-1 to TRBJ2-5; no firm D call. Germline CDR1 and CDR2: SQVTM and ANQGSEA. This CDR3 has 12 residues. V shed 4 bases and J shed 7 bases, with 13 bases lying between them. The CDR3 loop reads CSVAGAMGTQYF. The CDR3 DNA reads as TGCAGCGTTGCAGGTGCGATGGGGACCCAGTACTTC.

The chain carries TRBV3-1 and TRBJ2-7, with D tentatively TRBD1 (6 bases). Germline CDR1 is LGHDT and CDR2 is YNNKEL (reference sequence). This CDR3 comprises 14 residues. V was shortened by 1 base and J by 3 bases, with 10 bases between the two germline ends. The CDR3 loop is CASSQGGTNYEQYF. The CDR3 DNA reads TGTGCCAGCAGCCAAGGTGGGACAAACTACGAGCAGTACTTC.

This clonotype was found a few times. V and J are TRBV27 and TRBJ1-5; the D gene is possibly TRBD1 (5 bases). Germline CDR1 and CDR2: MNHEY and SMNVEV (reference sequence). V was clipped by 8 bases and J by 0 bases, with 14 bases between them. The CDR3 length is 15 residues. CDR3 nucleotides: TGTGCCAGCCGTCGTGGGGGAGGTAGCAATCAGCCCCAGCATTTT. Translated: CASRRGGGSNQPQHF.

The genes are TRBV7-8 and TRBJ2-6; unclear D gene. Germline lookup yields CDR1 SGHVS and CDR2 FQNEAQ. The CDR3 totals 17 residues. Between the trimmed V and J ends, which lost 0 bases and 0 bases, there was a span of 9 bases. CDR3 region: CASSLAGFRSGANVLTF. The DNA for the CDR3 is TGTGCCAGCAGCTTAGCCGGTTTTCGCTCTGGGGCCAACGTCCTGACTTTC.

The chain uses TRBV7-9 and TRBJ2-7, with 11 bases fitting TRBD1. V gave up 5 bases and J gave up 4 bases; unmatched junction bases: 10. In germline, CDR1 is SEHNR, CDR2 FQNEAQ (reference sequence). The CDR3 spans 16 residues. The CDR3 reads CASSPRTGGTKYEQYF. As DNA, the CDR3 is TGTGCCAGCAGCCCCCGGACAGGGGGCACCAAGTACGAGCAGTACTTC.

The V and J genes are TRBV28 and TRBJ2-4; 9 nucleotides agree with TRBD1. The CDR3 spans 15 residues. V dropped 8 bases and J dropped 3; count of bases not matched to a gene: 8. CDR1 MDHEN and CDR2 SYDVKM come from the germline V gene. The CDR3 DNA reads TGTGCCAGCTCGCCGGACAGGGGATTCAAAAACATTCAGTACTTC. Amino acid sequence: CASSPDRGFKNIQYF. The full variable domain, rest sourced from reference TRBV28 and TRBJ2-4, is DVKVTQSSRYLVKRTGEKVFLECVQDMDHENMFWYRQDPGLGLRLIYFSYDVKMKEKGDIPEGYSVSREKKERFSLILESASTNQTSMYLCASSPDRGFKNIQYFGAGTRLSVL.

V usage is TRBV5-1 and J usage is TRBJ1-4; D not resolved. Germline V gene data show CDR1 as SGHRS and CDR2 as YFSETQ. The V end was cut by 3 bases, the J end by 0 bases, with 18 bases between. CDR3 size: 18 residues. Written as DNA, the CDR3 is TGCGCCAGCAGCTCGACGAGACTATTGTTCACAACTAATGAAAAACTGTTTTTT. Translated, it gives CASSSTRLLFTTNEKLFF.

In the case of this clonotype: A much larger clone lies a single base off, so this may be a read error. The rearrangement links TRBV12-3 or TRBV12-4 to TRBJ2-5; D unresolved. This CDR3 is 14 amino acids long. CDR3 nucleotide sequence: TGTGCCAGCGGTTTGGTAACGCTCGGAGAGACCCAGTACTTC. This gives the protein CASGLVTLGETQYF.

This clonotype occurred a few times. The chain recombines TRBV4-1 with TRBJ2-2; D is uncertain. Germline CDR1 MGHRA, CDR2 YSYEKL. The CDR3 is 14 amino acids. V shed 3 bases and J shed 5 bases, with 10 bases lying between them. The CDR3 DNA reads TGCGCCAGCAGCCAGTTAGTTGCTACCGGGGAGCTGTTTTTT. This translates into CASSQLVATGELFF.

On this clonotype: The junction does not match germline at one end; this may be a read error. This chain links TRBV7-6 with TRBJ2-5; 10 bases are shared with TRBD2. The CDR3 is 17 amino acids. In germline, CDR1 is SGHVS, CDR2 FNYEAQ. CDR3 DNA sequence: TGTGCCAGCAGCTCTACCCTAGCGGGGGCTCTCCAAGAGACCGAGTACTTC. Encoded protein: CASSSTLAGALQETEYF. Based on the CDR3 plus reference TRBV7-6 and TRBJ2-5, the full variable domain is GAGVSQSPRYKVTKRGQDVALRCDPISGHVSLYWYRQALGQGPEFLTYFNYEAQQDKSGLPNDRFSAERPEGSISTLTIQRTEQRDSAMYRCASSSTLAGALQETEYFGPGTRLLVL.

V and J are TRBV15 and TRBJ2-7; tentative D call: TRBD1 (6 bases). The germline V gene encodes CDR1 LNHNV and CDR2 YYDKDF (reference sequence). This CDR3 region has 15 residues. V was shortened by 8 bases and J by 7 bases, with 24 bases between the two germline ends. In DNA, the CDR3 is TGTGCCACCCAAACAGGGCGTCACCCCACCCAGGAGCAGTACTTC. Translation gives CATQTGRHPTQEQYF.

This clonotype appeared once. The chain joins TRBV7-9 to TRBJ1-1; possibly TRBD1 for D (5 bases). The CDR3 is 14 amino acids. Trimming took off 4 bases at V and 6 bases at J, with 15 bases between the two ends. Germline CDR1 and CDR2: SEHNR and FQNEAQ (reference sequence). The DNA of the CDR3 is TGTGCCAGCAGCTCATTGGACAATCTCGCTGAAGCTTTCTTT. Translation gives CASSSLDNLAEAFF.

The chain joins TRBV6-2 or TRBV6-3 to TRBJ1-5, with 8 bases identical to TRBD1. Trimming at V came to 6 bases and at J to 4 bases, leaving 2 bases not matched to a gene. Germline CDR1 is MNHEY and CDR2 is SVGEGT. The CDR3 extends over 13 amino acids. DNA for the CDR3: TGTGCCAGCAGGGACAGGGTAAATCAGCCCCAGCATTTT. Translated, it gives CASRDRVNQPQHF.

This clonotype appeared a few times. This chain's CDR3 is CASSLRANQPQHF. CDR3 bases: TGTGCCAGCAGTTTACGGGCAAATCAGCCCCAGCATTTT. The rearrangement links TRBV12-3 or TRBV12-4 to TRBJ1-5; D unclear. The CDR3 has 13 amino acids. The ends were cut back, 2 bases at V and 4 bases at J, with 6 bases in the middle.

V and J are TRBV5-1 and TRBJ1-1, with a weak D call TRBD1 (5 bases). The germline V and J ends were trimmed by 6 bases and 7 bases, with 19 bases remaining between them. Germline V gene sequence: CDR1 SGHRS, CDR2 YFSETQ. CDR3 length: 14 amino acids. Here the CDR3 reads CASTPGWDEDEAFF. DNA of the CDR3: TGCGCCAGCACCCCCGGCTGGGACGAAGATGAAGCTTTCTTT.

This clonotype showed up just a few times. The genes are TRBV6-6 and TRBJ2-5; D remains ambiguous. Trimming cost V 6 bases and J 1 base, with 9 bases left between them. Per the germline V gene, CDR1 is MNHNY and CDR2 is SVGAGI (reference sequence). CDR3 length: 13 residues. The CDR3 loop is CASRPSAQETQYF. CDR3 DNA sequence: TGTGCCAGCAGACCCAGCGCCCAAGAGACCCAGTACTTC.

The rearrangement joins TRBV7-8 to TRBJ2-7; a weak D match, TRBD1 (6 bases). V was shortened by 5 bases and J by 7 bases, with 21 bases between the two germline ends. The CDR3 sequence is 15 residues long. CDR1 is SGHVS, CDR2 FQNEAQ, per germline. The CDR3 sequence is CASSQEGGFRGEQYF. The CDR3, as DNA: TGTGCCAGCAGCCAAGAAGGGGGATTCCGAGGGGAGCAGTACTTC.